The entry that follows covers one TCR beta chain sequence. A multiplex PCR was run with 60 Vbeta primers and 13 Jbeta primers. Assay: immunoSEQ multiplex PCR; the TCRdb copy retains only in-frame clones and omits some. The data contain about 120,000 clones, 65% to 80% of them singletons. Trimming stripped 0 bases from V and 0 bases from J, with 9 bases between. The CDR3 is made up of 17 amino acids. Germline lookup yields CDR1 LNHNV and CDR2 YYDKDF (reference sequence). This specimen belongs to a study of cytomegalovirus exposure and HLA in healthy donors. This clonotype was obtained from a middle-aged woman in good health and CMV-seropositive. The chain is built from TRBV15 and TRBJ2-6, with D unresolved. Source material: PBMCs. The CDR3 DNA reads as TGTGCCACCAGCAGAGAAGTTTCAGGCTCTGGGGCCAACGTCCTGACTTTC. Protein product: CATSREVSGSGANVLTF.